Each of the 8 T cell receptor beta chains below was sequenced from the same sample in a study of vaccination effects on CD4 cells after COVID-19 (dated 2022 in TCRdb). These TCRs are of unknown antigen specificity. The method was the immunoSEQ multiplex PCR assay. TCRdb mirrors the immuneACCESS table, restricted to in-frame sequences. Some clones are absent from its copies; in checked studies, under half trace to an unresolved V gene, and the reason for the others is unknown. This sample lists under 70,000 clones; 76% were detected once. The ten largest clones represent approximately 5% of the sample. To identify antigen-specific CD4+ T cell clonotypes by their expansion, the ViraFEST assay first stimulated PBMC with viral peptide pools and then applied TCR sequencing. After less than eleven days of culture, CD4+ T cells were isolated with the EasySep CD4+ T cell isolation kit. PCR-confirmed SARS-CoV-2 infection had occurred in convalescent patients between March and December 2020, before the Alpha, Beta and Delta variants emerged in the United States.

Sequenced here: CD4+ T cells from PBMCs cultured with HIV peptides, sampled before COVID-19 vaccination. The cell subset or site label here, explained by the study, means: HIV-1 Nef peptide pool negative control/reference culture. These TCRs come from a human donor who had a prior SARS-CoV-2 infection.

The chain couples TRBV7-2 to TRBJ1-5; D ambiguous. Trimming stripped 1 base from V and 6 bases from J, with 4 bases between. Looked up from germline, CDR1 is SGHTA and CDR2 is FQGNSA. This CDR3 has 12 amino acids. Written as DNA, the CDR3 is TGTGCCAGCAGCTTAGATCTTCAGCCCCAGCATTTT. Its translation is CASSLDLQPQHF.

V and J are TRBV19 and TRBJ2-7, with 7 bases matching TRBD1. J was trimmed by 0 bases and V by 4 bases; bases with no gene match: 6. This CDR3 is built from 15 residues. Per the germline V gene, CDR1 is LNHDA and CDR2 is SQIVND (reference sequence). The CDR3 bases are TGTGCCAGTAGTAAAATGACAGGGAGCTCCTACGAGCAGTACTTC. Amino acid sequence: CASSKMTGSSYEQYF.

The rearrangement joins TRBV2 to TRBJ2-5; D is possibly TRBD1 or TRBD2 (5 bases each). Germline assignment: CDR1 SNHLY and CDR2 FYNNEI. The CDR3 extends over 13 amino acids. The V end lost 4 bases, the J end lost 5 bases, and 11 bases lay between the germline ends. As DNA, the CDR3 is TGTGCCAGCAGTGGGAGGACACCGGAGACCCAGTACTTC. Amino acid sequence: CASSGRTPETQYF.

The chain joins TRBV5-1 to TRBJ2-5; the D call may be TRBD1 or TRBD2 (6 bases each). The CDR3 runs 15 residues. Germline loops: CDR1 SGHRS, CDR2 YFSETQ. The V and J ends lost 4 bases and 2 bases respectively, with 15 bases between them. This CDR3 is CASSRWGARQETQYF. As DNA, the CDR3 is TGCGCCAGCAGCCGGTGGGGGGCGAGACAAGAGACCCAGTACTTC.

This clone came up a few times. CDR3 bases: TGTGCCAGCAGCCAAAGACAGGGATTAGCTGGTACTGAAGCTTTCTTT. Translating it yields CASSQRQGLAGTEAFF. The V gene is TRBV4-2, the J gene TRBJ1-1; TRBD1 aligns across 7 bases. Germline trimming cut 2 bases from V and 5 bases from J; bases unmatched to any gene: 11. CDR3 length: 16 residues. CDR1 and CDR2 (germline): LGHNA, YNFKEQ.

The chain uses TRBV30 and TRBJ2-1; the D is unclear. V was trimmed by 0 bases and J by 3 bases, leaving 18 bases between them. Germline-derived CDR1 and CDR2 are GTSNPN and SVGIG (reference sequence). The CDR3 contains 17 residues. The CDR3 loop is CAWSVQTGEYLYNEQFF. The CDR3 nucleotides read TGTGCCTGGAGTGTACAGACTGGGGAATATCTCTACAATGAGCAGTTCTTC.

The genes are TRBV18 and TRBJ2-3; 7 bases match TRBD1. This CDR3 is built from 15 residues. V lost 3 bases to trimming and J lost 2 bases; unmatched junction nucleotides: 5. CDR1 is KGHSH and CDR2 is LQKENI in the germline V gene. The CDR3 region is CASSPSGGVTDTQYF. The CDR3, as DNA: TGTGCCAGCTCACCCTCAGGGGGTGTCACAGATACGCAGTATTTT. The full variable domain, with the rest looked up from reference TRBV18 and TRBJ2-3, is NAGVMQNPRHLVRRRGQEARLRCSPMKGHSHVYWYRQLPEEGLKFMVYLQKENIIDESGMPKERFSAEFPKEGPSILRIQQVVRGDSAAYFCASSPSGGVTDTQYFGPGTRLTVL.

This chain uses TRBV3-1 (or the pseudogene TRBV3-2) with TRBJ1-5; D may be TRBD1 (6 bases). The V end lost 11 bases, the J end lost 0 bases, and 26 bases lay between the germline ends. Germline values: CDR1 LGHDT, CDR2 YNNKEL (reference sequence). This CDR3 contains 18 residues. Written as DNA, the CDR3 is TGTGCCTCAACCACGAGGGGGGGAGCGAGGTATAGCAATCAGCCCCAGCATTTT. Translated, it gives CASTTRGGARYSNQPQHF.